These 4 T cell receptor beta chains originate from one sample sequenced in a study of T cell responses to AZD1222 COVID-19 vaccine. Assay: immunoSEQ multiplex PCR; the TCRdb copy retains only in-frame clones and omits some. Of approximately 180,000 clones listed, about 93% are singletons. The sample here was peripheral blood, taken 28 days after the second dose of the MenACWY control vaccine. The receptors were sampled from an adult who received the MenACWY meningococcal vaccine as a control.

The J gene is TRBJ1-4, the V gene TRBV9; D remains ambiguous. Trimming pared 2 bases from V and 0 bases from J, leaving 5 bases between. CDR3 length equals 14 residues. Germline-derived CDR1 and CDR2 are SGDLS and YYNGEE. Here the CDR3 DNA reads TGTGCCAGCAGCGTGAGTGCAACTAATGAAAAACTGTTTTTT. Residues: CASSVSATNEKLFF.

The chain is built from TRBV7-8 and TRBJ1-1, with D uncertain. CDR3 size: 13 residues. V shed 1 base and J shed 6 bases, with 9 bases lying between them. CDR1 and CDR2 from the germline V gene are SGHVS and FQNEAQ. The CDR3 sequence is CASSLVETSEAFF. In DNA form, the CDR3 reads TGTGCCAGCAGCTTAGTAGAAACCTCTGAAGCTTTCTTT.

This clone was seen a handful of times. V gene TRBV7-9 combines with J gene TRBJ2-7; 7 bases align to TRBD2. The CDR3 is 14 residues long. Germline V gene lookup returns CDR1 SEHNR and CDR2 FQNEAQ (reference sequence). Trimming cost V 3 bases and J 5 bases; bases outside gene matches: 7. For the CDR3, the DNA is TGTGCCAGCAGCTTGGAGGGAGGGTCGAACGAGCAGTACTTC. It is translated as CASSLEGGSNEQYF.

This clone was seen a handful of times. This chain links TRBV20-1 with TRBJ1-4, with TRBD1 identical over 7 bases. J was trimmed by 3 bases and V by 3 bases; bases with no gene match: 4. The germline V gene has CDR1 DFQATT and CDR2 SNEGSKA (reference sequence). This CDR3 has 14 amino acids. The CDR3 nucleotides read TGCAGTGCTAGTGGTGGGACAGCTAATGAAAAACTGTTTTTT. Protein: CSASGGTANEKLFF.